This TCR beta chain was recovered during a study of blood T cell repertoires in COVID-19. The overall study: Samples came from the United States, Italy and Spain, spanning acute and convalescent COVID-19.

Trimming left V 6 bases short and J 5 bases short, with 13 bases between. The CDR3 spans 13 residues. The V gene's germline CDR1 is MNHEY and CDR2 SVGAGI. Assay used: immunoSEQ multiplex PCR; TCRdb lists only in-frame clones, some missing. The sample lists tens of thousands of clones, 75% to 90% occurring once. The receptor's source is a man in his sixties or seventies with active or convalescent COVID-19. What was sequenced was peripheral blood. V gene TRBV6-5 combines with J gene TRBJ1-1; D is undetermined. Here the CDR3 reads CASRQTRRTEAFF. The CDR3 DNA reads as TGTGCCAGCAGACAAACAAGGAGAACTGAAGCTTTCTTT.